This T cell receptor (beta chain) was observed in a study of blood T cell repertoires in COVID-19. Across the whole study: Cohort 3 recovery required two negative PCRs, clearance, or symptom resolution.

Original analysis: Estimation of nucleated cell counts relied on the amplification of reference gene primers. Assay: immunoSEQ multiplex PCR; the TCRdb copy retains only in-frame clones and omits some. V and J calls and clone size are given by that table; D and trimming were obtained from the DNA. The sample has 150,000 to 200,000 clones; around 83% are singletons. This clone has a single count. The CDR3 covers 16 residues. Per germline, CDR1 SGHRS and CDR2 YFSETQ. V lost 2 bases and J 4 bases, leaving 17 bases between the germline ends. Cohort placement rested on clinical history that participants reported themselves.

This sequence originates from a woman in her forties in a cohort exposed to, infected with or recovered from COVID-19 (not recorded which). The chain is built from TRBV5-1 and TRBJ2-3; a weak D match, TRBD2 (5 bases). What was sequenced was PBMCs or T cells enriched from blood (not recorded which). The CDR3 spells CASSFGGPGVADTQYF. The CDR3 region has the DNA TGCGCCAGCAGCTTCGGAGGCCCCGGTGTAGCAGATACGCAGTATTTT.